This T cell receptor beta chain was identified during a study of blood T cell repertoires in COVID-19. Study-level information: PBMCs, B-cell-depleted T cells, or T cells were the source of the cDNA or gDNA that made up the material.

The CDR3 is 13 residues long. V was clipped by 11 bases and J by 1 base, with 12 bases between them. Germline V gives CDR1 SNHLY, CDR2 FYNNEI. Study processing details: Quantification of nucleated cells was approximated via reference gene primer amplification. Sequencing was performed with immunoSEQ multiplex PCR; in TCRdb, only in-frame clones are kept and a portion is missing. D and trimming were read from the DNA, whereas the V and J calls and clone size are those reported in that table. The table lists 150,000 to 200,000 clones, approximately 83% of them singletons, with approximately 5.1% in the top ten.

The receptor's source is a man aged 65 to 85 who had been exposed to COVID-19. V gene TRBV2 combines with J gene TRBJ1-5; possibly TRBD1 for D (5 bases). Sequenced material: PBMCs or T cells enriched from blood (not recorded which). The CDR3 reads CAASTESNQPQHF. CDR3 nucleotide sequence: TGTGCCGCTTCGACAGAAAGCAATCAGCCCCAGCATTTT.